This T cell receptor (beta chain) was sequenced for a study of Ad26.COV2.S vaccination and SARS-CoV-2 variants. Study findings and constraints: Spike-specific TCR breadth was greater after Ad26.COV2.S than placebo.

V shed 1 base, J shed 7 bases, and the junction held 4 bases outside the gene matches. The CDR3 loop spans 15 amino acids. Germline CDR1 is LGHNA and CDR2 is YSLEER. In the case of this clone: Its antigen is currently unknown.

Treatment denoted: approximately 18 received Ad26.COV2.S at low or high dose, single or two shots; 5 received placebo; per-sample allocation not given. Day 63 after the first injection of vaccine or placebo was the sampling time. The protocol was immunoSEQ multiplex PCR, while the TCRdb copy is restricted to in-frame clones and leaves out a portion. The table lists about 470,000 clones, less than 95% of them singletons. The TCR originated in a person aged 18 to 59 who received the Ad26.COV2.S COVID-19 vaccine or a placebo. The rearrangement uses TRBV4-3 and TRBJ2-1; 10 bases match TRBD2. The sequenced sample was peripheral blood, obtained in a trial of Ad26.COV2.S vaccine versus placebo. The CDR3 nucleotides are TGCGCCAGCAGCCAAGGAAGCGGGAGGGGGAATGAGCAGTTCTTC. As protein: CASSQGSGRGNEQFF.